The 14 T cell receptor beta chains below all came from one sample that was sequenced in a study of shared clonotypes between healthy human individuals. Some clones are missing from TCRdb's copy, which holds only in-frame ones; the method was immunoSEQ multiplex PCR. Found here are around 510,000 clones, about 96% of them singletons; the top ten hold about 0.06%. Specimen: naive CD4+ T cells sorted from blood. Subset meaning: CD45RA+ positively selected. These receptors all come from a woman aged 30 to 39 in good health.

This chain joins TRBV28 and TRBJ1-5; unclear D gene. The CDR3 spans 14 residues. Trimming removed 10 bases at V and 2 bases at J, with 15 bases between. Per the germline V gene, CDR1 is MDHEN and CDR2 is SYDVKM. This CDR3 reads CATHRHLGNQPQHF. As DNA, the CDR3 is TGTGCCACCCATCGACACCTTGGCAATCAGCCCCAGCATTTT.

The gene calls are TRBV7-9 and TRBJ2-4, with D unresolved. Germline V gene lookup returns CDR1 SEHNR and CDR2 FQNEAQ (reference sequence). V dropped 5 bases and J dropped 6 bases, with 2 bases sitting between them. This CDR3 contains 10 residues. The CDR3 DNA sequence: TGTGCCAGCAGCGGAAACATTCAGTACTTC. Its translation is CASSGNIQYF.

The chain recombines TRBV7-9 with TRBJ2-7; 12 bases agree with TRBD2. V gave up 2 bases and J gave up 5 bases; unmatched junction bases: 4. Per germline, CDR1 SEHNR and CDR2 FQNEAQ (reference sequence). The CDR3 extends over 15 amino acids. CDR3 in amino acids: CASSLRLAGVHEQYF. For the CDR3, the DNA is TGTGCCAGCAGCTTAAGACTAGCGGGAGTCCACGAGCAGTACTTC.

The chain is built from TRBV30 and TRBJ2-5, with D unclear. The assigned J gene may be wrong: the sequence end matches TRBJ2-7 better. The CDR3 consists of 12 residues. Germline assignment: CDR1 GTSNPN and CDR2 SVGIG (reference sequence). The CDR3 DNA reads TGTGCCTGGAGTGTAGATGGGAACGAGCAGTACTTC. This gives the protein CAWSVDGNEQYF.

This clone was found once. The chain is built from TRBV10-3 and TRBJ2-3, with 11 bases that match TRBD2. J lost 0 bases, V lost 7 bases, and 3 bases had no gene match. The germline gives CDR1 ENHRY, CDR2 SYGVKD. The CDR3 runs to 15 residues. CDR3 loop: CAITGTSGSTDTQYF. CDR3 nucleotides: TGTGCCATCACTGGGACTAGCGGCAGCACAGATACGCAGTATTTT.

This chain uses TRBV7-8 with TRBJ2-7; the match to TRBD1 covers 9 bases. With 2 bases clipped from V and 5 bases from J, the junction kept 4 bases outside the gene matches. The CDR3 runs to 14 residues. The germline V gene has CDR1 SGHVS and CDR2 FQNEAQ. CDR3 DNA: TGTGCCAGCAGCTTACTGGACAGGGGCCACGAGCAGTACTTC. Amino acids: CASSLLDRGHEQYF.

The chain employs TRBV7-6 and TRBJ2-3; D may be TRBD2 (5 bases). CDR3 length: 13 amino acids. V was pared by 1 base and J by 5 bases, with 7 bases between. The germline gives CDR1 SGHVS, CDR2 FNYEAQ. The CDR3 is CASSLERRDTQYF. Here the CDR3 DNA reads TGTGCCAGCAGCTTAGAGCGGAGAGATACGCAGTATTTT.

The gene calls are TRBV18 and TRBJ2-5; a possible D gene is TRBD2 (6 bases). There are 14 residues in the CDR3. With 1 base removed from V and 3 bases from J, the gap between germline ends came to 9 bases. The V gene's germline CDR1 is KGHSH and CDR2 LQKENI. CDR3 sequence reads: CASSPQRREETQYF. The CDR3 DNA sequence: TGTGCCAGCTCACCACAGAGGAGGGAAGAGACCCAGTACTTC.

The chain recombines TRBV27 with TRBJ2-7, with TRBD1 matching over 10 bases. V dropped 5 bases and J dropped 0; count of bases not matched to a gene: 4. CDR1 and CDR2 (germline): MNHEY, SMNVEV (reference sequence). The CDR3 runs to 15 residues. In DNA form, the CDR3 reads TGTGCCAGCAGTGGGACAGGGGTCACCTCCTACGAGCAGTACTTC. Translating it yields CASSGTGVTSYEQYF.

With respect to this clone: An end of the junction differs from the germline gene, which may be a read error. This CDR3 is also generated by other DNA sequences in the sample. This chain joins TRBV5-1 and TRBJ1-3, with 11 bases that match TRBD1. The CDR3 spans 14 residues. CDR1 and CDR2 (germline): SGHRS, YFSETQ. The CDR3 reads CASSSGTGGNTIYF. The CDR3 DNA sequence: TGCGCCAGCAGCTCCGGGACAGGGGGAAACACCATATACTTT.

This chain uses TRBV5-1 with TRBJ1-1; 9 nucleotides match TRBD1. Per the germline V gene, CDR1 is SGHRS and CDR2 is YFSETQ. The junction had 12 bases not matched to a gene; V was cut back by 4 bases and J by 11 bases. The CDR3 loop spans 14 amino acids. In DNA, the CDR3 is TGCGCCAGCAGCAACCAAAAACAGGGGGCGAGGGCTTTCTTT. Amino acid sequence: CASSNQKQGARAFF.

This CDR3 is CASSLEGMYEQYF. CDR3 DNA: TGTGCCAGCAGCTTAGAAGGGATGTACGAGCAGTACTTC. V usage is TRBV7-8 and J usage is TRBJ2-7, with D hard to call. Trimming took off 1 base at V and 4 bases at J, with 8 bases between the two ends. Germline lookup yields CDR1 SGHVS and CDR2 FQNEAQ. The CDR3 contains 13 residues. Full variable domain (missing parts from reference TRBV7-8 and TRBJ2-7): GAGVSQSPRYKVAKRGQDVALRCDPISGHVSLFWYQQALGQGPEFLTYFQNEAQLDKSGLPSDRFFAERPEGSVSTLKIQRTQQEDSAVYLCASSLEGMYEQYFGPGTRLTVT.

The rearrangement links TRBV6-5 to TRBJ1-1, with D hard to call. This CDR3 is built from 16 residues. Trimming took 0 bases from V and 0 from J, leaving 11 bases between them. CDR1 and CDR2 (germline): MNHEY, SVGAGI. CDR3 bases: TGTGCCAGCAGTTACTCTGGGGTGCTGATGAACACTGAAGCTTTCTTT. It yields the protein CASSYSGVLMNTEAFF.

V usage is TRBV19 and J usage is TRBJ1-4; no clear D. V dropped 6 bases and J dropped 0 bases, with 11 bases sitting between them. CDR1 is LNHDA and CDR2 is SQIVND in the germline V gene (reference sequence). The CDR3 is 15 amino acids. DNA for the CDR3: TGTGCCAGTAGATCGGCAAGGGCAACTAATGAAAAACTGTTTTTT. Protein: CASRSARATNEKLFF. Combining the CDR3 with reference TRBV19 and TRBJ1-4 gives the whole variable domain DGGITQSPKYLFRKEGQNVTLSCEQNLNHDAMYWYRQDPGQGLRLIYYSQIVNDFQKGDIAEGYSVSREKKESFPLTVTSAQKNPTAFYLCASRSARATNEKLFFGSGTQLSVL.